This TCR beta chain was captured in a study of low-dose radiotherapy and immunotherapy resistance in tumors. On the study more broadly: Cohort 1 was treated with 0.5 Gy per fraction at 2-week intervals, amounting to 6.5 Gy overall.

Regarding time point: after trial treatment. Treatment defined: LDRT plus nivolumab, ipilimumab, low-dose cyclophosphamide and aspirin (RACIN trial). It was nivolumab, ipilimumab, aspirin, low-dose cyclophosphamide and low-dose radiotherapy that donors received. With TRAV- and TRBV-specific primers, first-strand cDNA was made, covering the alpha and beta chains. Amplification of TCRs used a constant-region primer and V-primer adapter for about 21 PCR cycles. In vitro transcription was used to amplify the isolated mRNA. TCRdb redid the calling of the reads with MiXCR, one entry per CDR3 protein. The repertoire holds tens of thousands of distinct CDR3 sequences, with about a fifth as singletons. By sample fraction, this clonotype is medium-sized. The clonotype comes from a female donor with ovarian cancer. Material: PBMCs, obtained after low-dose radiotherapy plus immunotherapy.

This CDR3 is CASSLTDHSYNEQFF. CDR3 bases: TGTGCCAGCAGCTTAACAGATCACTCCTACAATGAGCAGTTCTTC. This rearrangement joins TRBV5-6 to TRBJ2-1; D uncertain. Germline V lookup: CDR1 SGHDT, CDR2 YYEEEE. This CDR3 has 15 residues. V dropped 2 bases and J dropped 0 bases, with 9 bases sitting between them.